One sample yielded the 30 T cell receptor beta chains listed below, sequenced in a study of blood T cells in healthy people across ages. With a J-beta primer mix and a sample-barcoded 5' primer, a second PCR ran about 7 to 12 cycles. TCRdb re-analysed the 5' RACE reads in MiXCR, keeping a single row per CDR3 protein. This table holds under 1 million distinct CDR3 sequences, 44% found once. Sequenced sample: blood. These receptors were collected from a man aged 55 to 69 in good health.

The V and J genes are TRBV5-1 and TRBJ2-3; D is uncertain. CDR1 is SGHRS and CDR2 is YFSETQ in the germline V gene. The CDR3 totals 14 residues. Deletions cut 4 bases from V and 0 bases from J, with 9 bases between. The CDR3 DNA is TGCGCCAGCAGCCCGTGGACGAGCACAGATACGCAGTATTTT. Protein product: CASSPWTSTDTQYF.

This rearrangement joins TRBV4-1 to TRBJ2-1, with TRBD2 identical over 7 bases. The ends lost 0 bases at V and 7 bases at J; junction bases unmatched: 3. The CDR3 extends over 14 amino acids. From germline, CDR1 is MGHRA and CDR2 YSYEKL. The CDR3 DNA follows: TGCGCCAGCAGCCAAGATACAGCGGGGAATGAGCAGTTCTTC. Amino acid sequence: CASSQDTAGNEQFF.

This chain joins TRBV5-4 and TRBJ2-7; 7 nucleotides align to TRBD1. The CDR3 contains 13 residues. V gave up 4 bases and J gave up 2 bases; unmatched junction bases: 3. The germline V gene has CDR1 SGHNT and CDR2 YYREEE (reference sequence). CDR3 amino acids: CASSADRPYEQYF. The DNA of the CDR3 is TGTGCCAGCAGCGCGGACAGGCCCTACGAGCAGTACTTC.

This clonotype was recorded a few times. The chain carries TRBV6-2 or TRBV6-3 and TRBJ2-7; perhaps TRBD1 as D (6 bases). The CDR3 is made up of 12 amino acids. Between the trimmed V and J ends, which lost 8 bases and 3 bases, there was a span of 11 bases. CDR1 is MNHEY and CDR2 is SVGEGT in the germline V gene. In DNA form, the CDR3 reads TGTGCCAGCGCCTTGGACAGCTACGAGCAGTACTTC. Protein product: CASALDSYEQYF.

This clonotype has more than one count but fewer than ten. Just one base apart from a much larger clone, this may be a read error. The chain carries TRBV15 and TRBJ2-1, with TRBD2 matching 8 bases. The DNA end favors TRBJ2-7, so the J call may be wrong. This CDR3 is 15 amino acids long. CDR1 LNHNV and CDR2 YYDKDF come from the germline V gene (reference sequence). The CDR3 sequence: CATSRELAVYNEQYF. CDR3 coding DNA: TGTGCCACCAGCAGAGAACTAGCGGTGTACAATGAGCAGTACTTC.

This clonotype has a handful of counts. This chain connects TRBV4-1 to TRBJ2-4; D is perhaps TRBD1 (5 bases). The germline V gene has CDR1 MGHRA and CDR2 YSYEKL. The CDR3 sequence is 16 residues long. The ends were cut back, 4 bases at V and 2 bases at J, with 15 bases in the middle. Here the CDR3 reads CASSPGLLSSKNIQYF. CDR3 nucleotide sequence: TGCGCCAGCAGCCCAGGGCTCCTCTCCTCCAAAAACATTCAGTACTTC.

The CDR3: CASSLGLGLRDYGYTF. CDR3 coding DNA: TGTGCCAGCAGCTTAGGTCTGGGCCTTAGGGACTATGGCTACACCTTC. The gene calls are TRBV13 and TRBJ1-2; D is unclear. From germline, CDR1 is PRHDT and CDR2 FYEKMQ (reference sequence). Trimming took off 0 bases at V and 3 bases at J, with 14 bases between the two ends. There are 16 residues in the CDR3.

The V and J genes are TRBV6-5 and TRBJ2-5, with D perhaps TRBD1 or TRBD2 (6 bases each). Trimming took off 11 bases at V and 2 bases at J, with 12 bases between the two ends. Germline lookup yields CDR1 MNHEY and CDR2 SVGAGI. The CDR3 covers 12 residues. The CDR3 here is CAGRGGQETQYF. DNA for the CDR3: TGTGCCGGCCGAGGGGGGCAAGAGACCCAGTACTTC.

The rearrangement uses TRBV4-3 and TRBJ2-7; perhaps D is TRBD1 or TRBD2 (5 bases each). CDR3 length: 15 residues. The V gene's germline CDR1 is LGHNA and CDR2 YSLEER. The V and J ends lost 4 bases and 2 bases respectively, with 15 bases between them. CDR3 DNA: TGCGCCAGCAGCCGAAGCCGGGACCGTACCTACGAGCAGTACTTC. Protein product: CASSRSRDRTYEQYF.

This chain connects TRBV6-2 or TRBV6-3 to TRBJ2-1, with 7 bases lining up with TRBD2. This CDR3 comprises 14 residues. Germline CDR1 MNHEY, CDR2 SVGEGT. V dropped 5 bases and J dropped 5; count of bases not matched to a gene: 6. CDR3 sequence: CASSQAGLHNEQFF. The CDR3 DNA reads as TGTGCCAGCAGTCAAGCGGGGTTACACAATGAGCAGTTCTTC.

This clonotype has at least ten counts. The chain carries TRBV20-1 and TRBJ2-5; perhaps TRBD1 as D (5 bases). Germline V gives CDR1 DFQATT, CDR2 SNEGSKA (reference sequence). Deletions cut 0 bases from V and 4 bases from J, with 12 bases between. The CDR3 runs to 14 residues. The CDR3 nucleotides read TGCAGTGCTAGAGATGGGCAGGGCGGAGAGACCCAGTACTTC. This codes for CSARDGQGGETQYF.

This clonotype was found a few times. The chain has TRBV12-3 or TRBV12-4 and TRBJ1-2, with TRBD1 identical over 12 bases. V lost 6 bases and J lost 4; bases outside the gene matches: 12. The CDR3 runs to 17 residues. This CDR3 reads CASSWGTGGAHIYGYTF. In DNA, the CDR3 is TGTGCCAGCAGCTGGGGGACAGGGGGCGCCCATATCTATGGCTACACCTTC.

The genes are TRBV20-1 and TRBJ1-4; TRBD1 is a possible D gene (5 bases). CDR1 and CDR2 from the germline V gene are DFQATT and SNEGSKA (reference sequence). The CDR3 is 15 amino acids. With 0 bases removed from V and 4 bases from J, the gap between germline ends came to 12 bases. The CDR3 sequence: CSARDQRQSNEKLFF. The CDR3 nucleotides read TGCAGTGCTAGAGATCAGCGACAGAGTAATGAAAAACTGTTTTTT.

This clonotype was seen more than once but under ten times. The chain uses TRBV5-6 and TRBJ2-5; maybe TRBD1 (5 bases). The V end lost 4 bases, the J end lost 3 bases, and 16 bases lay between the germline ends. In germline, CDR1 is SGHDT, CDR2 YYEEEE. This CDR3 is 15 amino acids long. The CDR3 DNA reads TGTGCCAGCAGCCTTCCGCGAACAGGAGAAGAGACCCAGTACTTC. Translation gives CASSLPRTGEETQYF.

The CDR3 DNA reads as TGTGCCAGCAGCTTAGAGCCAGGTGGATTTTACGGTACGCAGTATTTT. Amino acid sequence: CASSLEPGGFYGTQYF. The chain recombines TRBV7-7 with TRBJ2-3; no firm D call. The CDR3 runs 16 residues. The germline V gene has CDR1 SSHAT and CDR2 FNYEAQ (reference sequence). The V gene lost 1 base and the J gene lost 8 bases, with 19 bases spanning the gap. The full variable domain, with the rest looked up from reference TRBV7-7 and TRBJ2-3, is GAGVSQSPRYKVTKRGQDVTLRCDPISSHATLYWYQQALGQGPEFLTYFNYEAQPDKSGLPSDRFSAERPEGSISTLTIQRTEQRDSAMYRCASSLEPGGFYGTQYFGPGTRLTVL.

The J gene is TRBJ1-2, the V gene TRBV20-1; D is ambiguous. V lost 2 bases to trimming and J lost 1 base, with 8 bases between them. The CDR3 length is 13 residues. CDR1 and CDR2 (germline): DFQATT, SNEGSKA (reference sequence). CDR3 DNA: TGCAGTGCTAGACAAACAGTTAACTATGGCTACACCTTC. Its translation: CSARQTVNYGYTF.

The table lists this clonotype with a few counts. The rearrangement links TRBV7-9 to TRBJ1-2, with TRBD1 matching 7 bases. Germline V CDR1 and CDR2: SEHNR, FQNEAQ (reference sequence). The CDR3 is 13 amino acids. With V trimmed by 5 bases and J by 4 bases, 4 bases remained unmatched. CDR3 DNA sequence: TGTGCCAGCAGCCGAGGGGGCGCCTATGGCTACACCTTC. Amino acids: CASSRGGAYGYTF.

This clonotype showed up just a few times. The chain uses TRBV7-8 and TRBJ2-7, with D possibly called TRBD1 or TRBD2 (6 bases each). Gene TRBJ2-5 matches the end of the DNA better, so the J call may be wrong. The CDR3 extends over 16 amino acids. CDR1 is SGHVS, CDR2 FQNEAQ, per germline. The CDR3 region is CASSLREGGWGETQYF. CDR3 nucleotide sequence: TGTGCCAGCAGCCTCCGCGAGGGGGGTTGGGGAGAGACCCAGTACTTC.

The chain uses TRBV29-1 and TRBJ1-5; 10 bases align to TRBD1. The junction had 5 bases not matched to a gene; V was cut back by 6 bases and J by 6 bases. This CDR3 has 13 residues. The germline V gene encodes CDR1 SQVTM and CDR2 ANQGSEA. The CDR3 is CSVLTGGSQPQHF. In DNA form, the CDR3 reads TGCAGCGTCCTGACAGGGGGCAGTCAGCCCCAGCATTTT.

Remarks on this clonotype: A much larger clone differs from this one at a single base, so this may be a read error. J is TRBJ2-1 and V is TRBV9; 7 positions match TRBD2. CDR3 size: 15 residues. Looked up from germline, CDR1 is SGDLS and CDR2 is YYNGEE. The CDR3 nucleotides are TGTGCCTGCAGCGTAGAGCGGGGAGTTTGGAATGAGCAGTTCTTC. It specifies CACSVERGVWNEQFF.

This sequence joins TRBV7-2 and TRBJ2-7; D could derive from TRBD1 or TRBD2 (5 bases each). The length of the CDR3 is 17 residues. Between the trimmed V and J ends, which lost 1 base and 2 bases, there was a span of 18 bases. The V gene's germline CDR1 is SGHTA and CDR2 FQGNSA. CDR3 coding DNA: TGTGCCAGCAGCTTAGATCCAGTGACAGTGACTACCTACGAGCAGTACTTC. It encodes CASSLDPVTVTTYEQYF.

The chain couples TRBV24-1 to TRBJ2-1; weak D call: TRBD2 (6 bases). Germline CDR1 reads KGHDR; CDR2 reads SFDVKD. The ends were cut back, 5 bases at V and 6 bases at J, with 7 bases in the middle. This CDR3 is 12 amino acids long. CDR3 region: CATSGGGNEQFF. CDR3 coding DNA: TGTGCCACCAGTGGGGGAGGCAATGAGCAGTTCTTC.

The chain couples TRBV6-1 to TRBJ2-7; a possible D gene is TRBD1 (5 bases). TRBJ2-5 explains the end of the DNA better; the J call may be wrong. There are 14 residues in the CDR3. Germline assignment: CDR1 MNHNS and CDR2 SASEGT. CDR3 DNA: TGTGCCAGCAGAGCACAGGCGCTGCTAGAGACCCAGTACTTC. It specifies CASRAQALLETQYF.

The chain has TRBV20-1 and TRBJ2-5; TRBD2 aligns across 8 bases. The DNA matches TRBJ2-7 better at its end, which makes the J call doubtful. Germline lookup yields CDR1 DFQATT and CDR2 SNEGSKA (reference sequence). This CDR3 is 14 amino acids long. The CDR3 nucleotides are TGCAGTGCTAGGGTTCCCGGGACTAGCTACGAGCAGTACTTC. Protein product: CSARVPGTSYEQYF.

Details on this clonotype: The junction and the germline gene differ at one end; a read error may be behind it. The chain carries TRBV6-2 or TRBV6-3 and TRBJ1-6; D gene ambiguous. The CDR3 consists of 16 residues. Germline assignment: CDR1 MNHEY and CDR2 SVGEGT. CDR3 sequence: CASTKAESSYNSPIHF. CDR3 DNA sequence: TGTGCCAGCACCAAGGCAGAGAGCTCCTATAATTCACCCATCCACTTT.

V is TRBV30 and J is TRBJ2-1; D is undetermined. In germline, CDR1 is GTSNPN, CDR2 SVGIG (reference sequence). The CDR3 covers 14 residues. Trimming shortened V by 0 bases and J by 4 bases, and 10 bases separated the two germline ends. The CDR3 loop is CAWSVGSSYNEQFF. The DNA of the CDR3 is TGTGCCTGGAGTGTAGGGTCAAGTTACAATGAGCAGTTCTTC.

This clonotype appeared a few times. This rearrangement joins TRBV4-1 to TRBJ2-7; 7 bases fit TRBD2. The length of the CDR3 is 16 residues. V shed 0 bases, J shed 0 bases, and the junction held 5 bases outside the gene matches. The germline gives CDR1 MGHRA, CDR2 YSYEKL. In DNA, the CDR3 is TGCGCCAGCAGCCAAGATCCCGGGGGGACCTCCTACGAGCAGTACTTC. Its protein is CASSQDPGGTSYEQYF.

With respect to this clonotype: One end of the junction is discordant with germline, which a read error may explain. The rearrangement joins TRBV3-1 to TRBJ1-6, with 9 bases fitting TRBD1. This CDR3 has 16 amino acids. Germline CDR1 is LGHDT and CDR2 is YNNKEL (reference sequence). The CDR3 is CASSRKGDRVNSPPHF. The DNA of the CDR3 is TGTGCCAGCAGCCGAAAGGGGGACAGGGTTAATTCCCCCCCCCACTTT.

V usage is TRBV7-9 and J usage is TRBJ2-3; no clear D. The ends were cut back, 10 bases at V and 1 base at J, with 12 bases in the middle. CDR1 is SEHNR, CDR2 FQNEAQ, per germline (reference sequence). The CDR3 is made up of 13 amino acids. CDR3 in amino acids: CAITGRGTDTQYF. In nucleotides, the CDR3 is TGTGCCATCACCGGCAGAGGCACAGATACGCAGTATTTT.

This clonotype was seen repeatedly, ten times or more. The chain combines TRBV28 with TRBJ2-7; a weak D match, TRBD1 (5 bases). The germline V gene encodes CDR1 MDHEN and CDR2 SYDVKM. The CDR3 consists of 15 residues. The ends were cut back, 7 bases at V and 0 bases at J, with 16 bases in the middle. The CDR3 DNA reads TGTGCCAGCAACCGTGGGGCAGGCGGCTCCTACGAGCAGTACTTC. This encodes CASNRGAGGSYEQYF.